The next 7 T cell receptor beta chains were all read from a single sample in a study of T cells after yellow fever vaccination (dated by TCRdb to about 2019). Libraries were built with 5' RACE. Sequencing relied on an Illumina HiSeq 2500. TCRdb handled the public reads itself, with Q25 trimming in fastp and clone calling in MiXCR, and kept productive beta chains. Each entry is one CDR3 protein sequence, shown with its most common DNA and genes. For this sample there are under 550,000 distinct CDR3 sequences; 20% to 25% appear just once. Together, the top ten hold about 16% of the sample. The treatment or condition label corresponds to: live attenuated yellow fever vaccine strain. The sequences come from PBMCs, collected roughly 20 days after the first yellow fever vaccination. These receptors were collected from a man between 18 and 35 years old who received the YFV17D yellow fever vaccine.

The chain employs TRBV7-8 and TRBJ2-7, with D possibly matching TRBD2 (5 bases). Trimming took 9 bases from V and 3 from J, leaving 21 bases between them. There are 15 residues in the CDR3. Germline V gene data show CDR1 as SGHVS and CDR2 as FQNEAQ. The CDR3 DNA is TGTGCCAGTTCCCTTCAGCGGACCTATTACTACGAGCAGTACTTC. Its protein product is CASSLQRTYYYEQYF.

This clonotype was seen many times. The rearrangement uses TRBV2 and TRBJ2-4, with a weak D call TRBD1 (7 bases). This CDR3 is built from 13 residues. V was trimmed by 8 bases and J by 7 bases, leaving 15 bases between them. Germline V gene lookup returns CDR1 SNHLY and CDR2 FYNNEI. In nucleotides, the CDR3 is TGTGCCAGCGGGCTGGCAGGGGGGAACATTCAGTACTTC. This encodes CASGLAGGNIQYF.

There are a few counts of this clonotype. The CDR3 region is CASSLHARLETQYF. DNA for the CDR3: TGTGCCAGCAGTTTACACGCAAGATTAGAGACCCAGTACTTC. The rearrangement uses TRBV12-3 or TRBV12-4 and TRBJ2-5; no reliable D call. Trimming cost V 2 bases and J 4 bases, with 11 bases left between them. The CDR3 loop spans 14 amino acids.

The chain recombines TRBV19 with TRBJ2-1, with TRBD1 matching over 9 bases. V was clipped by 7 bases and J by 5 bases; unmatched bases: 6. CDR1 is LNHDA, CDR2 SQIVND, per germline (reference sequence). The CDR3 spans 14 residues. This CDR3 is CASTLGDRDNEQFF. CDR3 DNA sequence: TGTGCCAGTACGTTGGGGGACAGGGACAATGAGCAGTTCTTC.

V usage is TRBV5-1 and J usage is TRBJ1-3; D gene ambiguous. V lost 4 bases and J lost 10, with 12 bases in between. Looked up from germline, CDR1 is SGHRS and CDR2 is YFSETQ. This CDR3 region has 12 residues. CDR3 in DNA: TGCGCCAGCAGCCCCGACGAGGTGACCATATATTTT. This sequence encodes CASSPDEVTIYF.

The chain joins TRBV12-3 or TRBV12-4 to TRBJ2-3; 9 bases are shared with TRBD2. The junction had 6 bases not matched to a gene; V was cut back by 8 bases and J by 0 bases. This CDR3 comprises 15 residues. CDR3 amino acids: CASRGSGGSTDTQYF. CDR3 DNA sequence: TGTGCCAGCCGGGGTAGCGGGGGTAGCACAGATACGCAGTATTTT.

This chain links TRBV27 with TRBJ1-1; no clear D gene. The ends were cut back, 0 bases at V and 0 bases at J, with 8 bases in the middle. There are 15 residues in the CDR3. Per the germline V gene, CDR1 is MNHEY and CDR2 is SMNVEV (reference sequence). The CDR3 DNA is TGTGCCAGCAGTTTATCCAGACCCCTGAACACTGAAGCTTTCTTT. Translated: CASSLSRPLNTEAFF.